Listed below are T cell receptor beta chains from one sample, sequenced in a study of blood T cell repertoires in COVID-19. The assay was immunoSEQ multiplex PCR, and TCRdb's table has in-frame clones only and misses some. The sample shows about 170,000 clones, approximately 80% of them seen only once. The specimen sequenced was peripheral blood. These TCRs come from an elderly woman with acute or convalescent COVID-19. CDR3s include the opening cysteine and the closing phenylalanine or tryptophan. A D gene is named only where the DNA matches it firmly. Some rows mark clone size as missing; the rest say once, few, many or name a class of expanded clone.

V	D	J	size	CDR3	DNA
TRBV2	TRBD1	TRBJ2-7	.	CASSFQGAFAYEQYF	TGTGCCAGCAGTTTCCAGGGGGCCTTCGCCTACGAGCAGTACTTC
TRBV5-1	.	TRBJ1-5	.	CASSLGDSSNQPQHF	TGCGCCAGCAGCTTGGGAGACAGCAGCAATCAGCCCCAGCATTTT
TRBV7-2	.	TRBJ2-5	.	CASSDRYGGETQYF	TGTGCCAGCAGCGATAGGTATGGAGGAGAGACCCAGTACTTC
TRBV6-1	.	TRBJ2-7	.	CASSEALGGREQYF	TGTGCCAGCAGTGAAGCGCTTGGGGGGAGGGAGCAGTACTTC
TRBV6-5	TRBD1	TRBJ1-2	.	CASSRRQGAQGYTF	TGTGCCAGCAGTCGTCGACAGGGGGCGCAGGGCTACACCTTC
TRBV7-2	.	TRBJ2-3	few	CASSWGQDTQYF	TGTGCCAGCTCCTGGGGCCAAGATACGCAGTATTTT
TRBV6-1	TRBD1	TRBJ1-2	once	CASSEGGQGHGYTF	TGTGCCAGCAGTGAAGGGGGACAGGGGCATGGCTACACCTTC
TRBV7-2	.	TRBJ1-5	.	CASSSLAGVAYSNQPQHF	TGTGCCAGCAGCTCTCTGGCGGGGGTCGCATATAGCAATCAGCCCCAGCATTTT
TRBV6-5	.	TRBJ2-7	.	CASRIDRQTYEQYF	TGTGCCAGCAGAATCGACAGACAAACCTACGAGCAGTACTTC
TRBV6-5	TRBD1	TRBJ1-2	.	CASREQGVGYTF	TGTGCCAGCAGAGAGCAGGGGGTTGGCTACACCTTC
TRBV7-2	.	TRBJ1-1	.	CASSRTVNTEAFF	TGTGCCAGCAGCCGCACAGTTAACACTGAAGCTTTCTTT
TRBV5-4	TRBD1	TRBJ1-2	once	CASSPGQNYGYTF	TGTGCCAGCAGCCCGGGACAGAACTATGGCTACACCTTC
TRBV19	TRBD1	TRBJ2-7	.	CASSLGQGLREQYF	TGTGCCAGTAGTTTGGGACAGGGTCTCAGGGAGCAGTACTTC
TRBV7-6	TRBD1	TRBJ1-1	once	CASSLGGDRDTEAFF	TGTGCCAGCAGCTTAGGAGGGGACAGGGACACTGAAGCTTTCTTT
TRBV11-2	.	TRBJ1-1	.	CASSLTGYTEAFF	TGTGCCAGCAGCTTAACAGGGTACACTGAAGCTTTCTTT
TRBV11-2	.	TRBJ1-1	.	CASSFAAIMNTEAFF	TGTGCCAGCAGCTTTGCGGCTATTATGAACACTGAAGCTTTCTTT
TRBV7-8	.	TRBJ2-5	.	CASGRIGETQYF	TGTGCCAGCGGGAGAATCGGGGAGACCCAGTACTTC
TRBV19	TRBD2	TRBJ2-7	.	CASSTHPGLAAYEQYF	TGTGCCAGTAGTACACACCCGGGACTAGCGGCCTACGAGCAGTACTTC
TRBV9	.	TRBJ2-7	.	CASSVGQADEQYF	TGTGCCAGCAGCGTAGGGCAGGCCGACGAGCAGTACTTC
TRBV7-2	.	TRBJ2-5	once	CASSLDSRGTQYF	TGTGCCAGCAGCTTAGACAGCAGGGGGACCCAGTACTTC
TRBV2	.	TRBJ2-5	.	CASEGYETQYF	TGTGCCAGTGAGGGATACGAGACCCAGTACTTC
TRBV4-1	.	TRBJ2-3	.	CASSLGDFPSTDTQYF	TGCGCCAGCAGCCTCGGGGACTTTCCTAGCACAGATACGCAGTATTTT
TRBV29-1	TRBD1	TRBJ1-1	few	CSVDPYVLTGGNTEAFF	TGCAGCGTAGATCCATACGTCTTGACAGGGGGTAACACTGAAGCTTTCTTT
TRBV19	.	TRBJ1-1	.	CASSSRWGSDLNTEAFF	TGTGCCAGTAGTAGCAGATGGGGTTCGGACTTGAACACTGAAGCTTTCTTT
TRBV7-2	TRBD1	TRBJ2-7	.	CASSATGGSYEQYF	TGTGCCAGCAGCGCAACAGGGGGCTCCTACGAGCAGTACTTC
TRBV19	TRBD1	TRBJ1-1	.	CASSFGTDTEAFF	TGTGCCAGTAGTTTCGGGACAGACACTGAAGCTTTCTTT
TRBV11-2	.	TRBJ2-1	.	CASRLGLRGLNEQFF	TGTGCCAGCAGACTGGGACTCCGGGGCCTCAATGAGCAGTTCTTC
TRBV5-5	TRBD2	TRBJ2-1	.	CASSIGTRPNEQFF	TGTGCCAGCAGCATCGGGACTAGGCCGAATGAGCAGTTCTTC
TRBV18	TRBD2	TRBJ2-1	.	CASLSGAGSYNEQFF	TGTGCCAGCCTCTCGGGAGCGGGATCCTACAATGAGCAGTTCTTC
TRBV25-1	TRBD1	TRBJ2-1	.	CASSESGGRSNEQFF	TGTGCCAGCAGTGAATCAGGGGGCCGTTCGAATGAGCAGTTCTTC
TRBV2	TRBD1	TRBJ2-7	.	CASSLGTGKYEQYF	TGTGCCAGCAGCCTCGGGACAGGGAAGTACGAGCAGTACTTC
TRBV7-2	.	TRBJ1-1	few	CASSLRQGIPSAFF	TGTGCCAGCAGCTTACGGCAGGGAATACCCTCAGCTTTCTTT
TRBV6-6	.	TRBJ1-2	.	CASSYRAGANYGYTF	TGTGCCAGCAGTTACAGGGCAGGGGCTAACTATGGCTACACCTTC
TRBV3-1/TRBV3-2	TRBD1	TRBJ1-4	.	CASSQVDRDNEKLFF	TGTGCCAGCAGCCAAGTGGACAGGGATAATGAAAAACTGTTTTTT
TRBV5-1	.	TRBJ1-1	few	CASSSLGRTEAFF	TGCGCCAGCAGCTCCCTGGGGAGGACTGAAGCTTTCTTT
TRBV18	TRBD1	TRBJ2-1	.	CASSPRDSAYNEQFF	TGTGCCAGCTCCCCTCGGGACAGTGCCTACAATGAGCAGTTCTTC
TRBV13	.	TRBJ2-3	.	CASSLLSTDTQYF	TGTGCCAGCAGCTTACTGAGCACAGATACGCAGTATTTT
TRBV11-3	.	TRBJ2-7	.	CASSLGAGSSYEQYF	TGTGCCAGCAGCTTAGGGGCAGGAAGCTCCTACGAGCAGTACTTC
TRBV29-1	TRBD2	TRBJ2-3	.	CSVAGTSGTYTQYF	TGCAGCGTAGCCGGGACTAGCGGCACATATACGCAGTATTTT
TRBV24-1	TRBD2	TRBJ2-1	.	CATSDQTGPGGSGEQFF	TGTGCCACCAGTGATCAAACCGGGCCCGGGGGGTCGGGTGAGCAGTTCTTC
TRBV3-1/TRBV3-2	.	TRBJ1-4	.	CASSQGIQEKLFF	TGTGCCAGCAGCCAAGGTATTCAGGAAAAACTGTTTTTT